The 23 T cell receptor beta chains listed next were all sequenced from one sample in a study of T-cell reconstitution after alpha-beta-depleted transplantation in children. Unique molecular identifiers were built into the TCRbeta library. TCRdb re-called the PCR reads with MiXCR, one entry per CDR3 protein. Among over 550,000 distinct CDR3 sequences listed, about 10% were seen once. Sequencing was performed on PBMCs from the stem cell graft donor, taken from the stem cell graft. Source of these receptors: a human donor who donated a stem cell graft to a child with acute myeloid leukemia.

This clonotype was detected ten times or more. The chain carries TRBV9 and TRBJ2-7; D possibly corresponds to TRBD2 (5 bases). The CDR3 runs 15 residues. Germline CDR1 reads SGDLS; CDR2 reads YYNGEE. V lost 3 bases and J lost 0, with 13 bases in between. CDR3 DNA: TGTGCCAGCAGCGCCCGGGTGGGAGACTCCTACGAGCAGTACTTC. It encodes CASSARVGDSYEQYF.

This chain joins TRBV29-1 and TRBJ2-1, with 10 bases that match TRBD2. Germline V gene sequence: CDR1 SQVTM, CDR2 ANQGSEA. This CDR3 spans 14 amino acids. Losses at the gene ends were 4 bases for V and 6 bases for J; bases not matched to a gene: 6. CDR3 in DNA: TGCAGCGTTGGTTTAGCGGGAGGCCCCAATGAGCAGTTCTTC. This sequence encodes CSVGLAGGPNEQFF.

Only a few counts were recorded for this clonotype. A much larger clone is a single base away; this may be a read error. This chain links TRBV9 with TRBJ2-3; D is unclear. From germline, CDR1 is SGDLS and CDR2 YYNGEE. With 4 bases removed from V and 2 bases from J, the gap between germline ends came to 5 bases. The CDR3 runs 12 residues. CDR3 nucleotide sequence: TGTGCCAGCAGCACCTACACAGATACGCAGTATTTT. Amino acid sequence: CASSTYTDTQYF.

V usage is TRBV6-1 and J usage is TRBJ2-7; 7 positions agree with TRBD2. With 11 bases clipped from V and 6 bases from J, the junction kept 19 bases outside the gene matches. The CDR3 runs to 15 residues. Germline V lookup: CDR1 MNHNS, CDR2 SASEGT. This chain's CDR3 is CAHQGGVGLLREQYF. For the CDR3, the DNA is TGTGCCCATCAGGGAGGGGTCGGACTACTCCGCGAGCAGTACTTC.

The V call is TRBV7-2, the J call TRBJ2-5; 7 nucleotides line up with TRBD1. J gave up 5 bases and V 7 bases, and 13 bases lay outside the gene matches. There are 15 residues in the CDR3. Germline lookup yields CDR1 SGHTA and CDR2 FQGNSA. CDR3 nucleotides: TGTGCCAGCACCGCGGAGACAGGGCCGGGGGAGACCCAGTACTTC. Amino acid sequence: CASTAETGPGETQYF.

Concerning this clonotype: This CDR3 fails to terminate in the conserved phenylalanine or tryptophan, so it likely reflects a read error. This sequence joins TRBV2 and TRBJ2-5; TRBD2 matches at 9 bases. The V gene's germline CDR1 is SNHLY and CDR2 FYNNEI. V was clipped by 6 bases and J by 4 bases; unmatched bases: 9. CDR3 length: 15 residues. The CDR3 DNA reads as TGTGCCAGCAGATCCCGACGCGGGGGGGCAGAGACCCAGTACGTC. Translation: CASRSRRGGAETQYV.

This clonotype was picked up a small number of times. The V call is TRBV20-1, the J call TRBJ2-5; D unresolved. In germline, CDR1 is DFQATT, CDR2 SNEGSKA (reference sequence). Trimming cost V 3 bases and J 5 bases, with 13 bases left between them. There are 13 residues in the CDR3. The CDR3 DNA follows: TGCAGTGCTAGTGTGGGGTTACTGGAGACCCAGTACTTC. Translating it yields CSASVGLLETQYF.

Concerning this clonotype itself: A read error is possible here, since a much larger clone lies one base away. This chain links TRBV2 with TRBJ2-1; D call uncertain. Trimming shortened V by 5 bases and J by 10 bases, and 9 bases separated the two germline ends. CDR3 length equals 11 residues. Germline CDR1 is SNHLY and CDR2 is FYNNEI. The CDR3 sequence is CASSPEWEQFF. The CDR3 DNA sequence: TGTGCCAGCAGTCCCGAGTGGGAGCAGTTCTTC.

This clonotype was counted at least ten times. This chain links TRBV29-1 with TRBJ2-4, with D possibly being TRBD1 (6 bases). V was trimmed by 1 base and J by 4 bases, leaving 11 bases between them. The CDR3 spans 14 residues. Germline-derived CDR1 and CDR2 are SQVTM and ANQGSEA. DNA for the CDR3: TGCAGCGTTGAAGGGGGACAACTAAAAAACATTCAGTACTTC. Its protein product is CSVEGGQLKNIQYF.

The sample holds many counts of this clonotype. The chain couples TRBV27 to TRBJ1-3, with 7 bases matching TRBD1. The J segment lost 6 bases and the V segment lost 0 bases, leaving 8 bases of the junction unmatched. This CDR3 is built from 16 residues. Germline values: CDR1 MNHEY, CDR2 SMNVEV (reference sequence). CDR3 in amino acids: CASSLSFQGVTNTIYF. The CDR3 DNA reads TGTGCCAGCAGTTTATCTTTCCAGGGGGTAACAAACACCATATATTTT.

At least ten counts were recorded for this clonotype. The V call is TRBV5-1, the J call TRBJ2-1; 10 positions agree with TRBD2. The V gene's germline CDR1 is SGHRS and CDR2 YFSETQ. The CDR3 loop spans 16 amino acids. The J segment lost 3 bases and the V segment lost 2 bases, leaving 5 bases of the junction unmatched. DNA for the CDR3: TGCGCCAGCAGCTTACTAGCGGGAAGCGGCTACAATGAGCAGTTCTTC. It specifies CASSLLAGSGYNEQFF.

Only a few counts were recorded for this clonotype. The V call is TRBV6-2 or TRBV6-3, the J call TRBJ2-3, with 8 nucleotides matching TRBD1. V was pared by 6 bases and J by 4 bases, with 6 bases of the junction left unmatched. The CDR3 loop spans 14 amino acids. The germline CDR1 and CDR2 sequences are MNHEY and SVGEGT. In DNA form, the CDR3 reads TGTGCCAGCAGCGACAGGGGTTGGGCAGATACGCAGTATTTT. Amino acids: CASSDRGWADTQYF.

The table lists this clonotype with many counts. The chain links TRBV7-3 to TRBJ2-1, with D unclear. The CDR3 has 13 amino acids. CDR1 and CDR2 from the germline V gene are SGHTA and FQGTGA. The V and J ends lost 7 bases and 6 bases respectively, with 13 bases between them. CDR3 region: CASTLRPPNEQFF. CDR3 DNA: TGTGCCAGCACGTTAAGACCCCCCAATGAGCAGTTCTTC.

This clonotype was seen many times. The chain links TRBV7-2 to TRBJ2-5; 10 positions agree with TRBD2. Trimming cost V 5 bases and J 5 bases; bases outside gene matches: 8. The germline V gene has CDR1 SGHTA and CDR2 FQGNSA. This CDR3 region has 15 residues. The CDR3 reads CASSRLAGGRETQYF. The CDR3 coding sequence is TGTGCCAGCAGCCGGTTAGCGGGAGGAAGGGAGACCCAGTACTTC.

The chain recombines TRBV27 with TRBJ1-1, with TRBD1 as a possible D gene (5 bases). Trimming left V 4 bases short and J 0 bases short, with 12 bases between. This CDR3 is 15 amino acids long. Germline lookup yields CDR1 MNHEY and CDR2 SMNVEV (reference sequence). CDR3 DNA: TGTGCCAGCAGTTCCCCGGACATACTGAACACTGAAGCTTTCTTT. Protein: CASSSPDILNTEAFF.

The chain employs TRBV28 and TRBJ1-2, with TRBD1 matching over 7 bases. V lost 8 bases and J lost 11; bases outside the gene matches: 11. The germline V gene encodes CDR1 MDHEN and CDR2 SYDVKM. CDR3 length equals 12 residues. The CDR3 DNA is TGTGCCAGCGGCCGGGACAGAGCGGCTTACACCTTC. It is translated as CASGRDRAAYTF.

This chain joins TRBV4-1 and TRBJ2-1; 11 bases line up with TRBD2. V gave up 3 bases and J gave up 9 bases; unmatched junction bases: 7. The CDR3 length is 15 residues. Germline CDR1 and CDR2: MGHRA and YSYEKL. This CDR3 reads CASSHLSGRAPEQFF. The CDR3 DNA reads as TGCGCCAGCAGCCACCTTAGCGGGAGGGCCCCTGAGCAGTTCTTC.

This clonotype was detected only a few times. The chain is built from TRBV12-3 or TRBV12-4 and TRBJ2-1, with D possibly being TRBD2 (5 bases). V shed 5 bases and J shed 3 bases, with 17 bases lying between them. The CDR3 contains 16 residues. This CDR3 is CASSGLGAENYNEQFF. The CDR3 region has the DNA TGTGCCAGCAGTGGCCTAGGAGCGGAAAACTACAATGAGCAGTTCTTC.

This chain links TRBV20-1 with TRBJ1-4; the D gene is possibly TRBD1 (6 bases). V shed 6 bases and J shed 10 bases, with 21 bases lying between them. The CDR3 has 14 amino acids. Germline values: CDR1 DFQATT, CDR2 SNEGSKA (reference sequence). CDR3 protein: CSAQQSSTGPKLFF. The CDR3 DNA reads TGCAGTGCGCAACAGAGCTCGACAGGCCCAAAACTGTTTTTT.

This chain joins TRBV5-1 and TRBJ1-6; D unresolved. Deletions cut 4 bases from V and 10 bases from J, with 15 bases between. Germline V lookup: CDR1 SGHRS, CDR2 YFSETQ. The CDR3 spans 14 residues. CDR3 DNA: TGCGCCAGCAGCGATCGACAAGATGGATCACCCCTCCACTTT. It translates to CASSDRQDGSPLHF.

This clonotype was observed a handful of times. V and J are TRBV11-2 and TRBJ2-3; D call uncertain. Trimming removed 0 bases at V and 0 bases at J, with 13 bases between. The CDR3 totals 17 residues. Germline-derived CDR1 and CDR2 are SGHAT and FQNNGV. In DNA, the CDR3 is TGTGCCAGCAGCTTAGATGGACGGAGCGTCAGCACAGATACGCAGTATTTT. Its translation: CASSLDGRSVSTDTQYF.

Ten or more counts support this clonotype. The V and J genes are TRBV6-6 and TRBJ2-1, with D unresolved. Germline CDR1 is MNHNY and CDR2 is SVGAGI (reference sequence). Trimming shortened V by 6 bases and J by 13 bases, and 13 bases separated the two germline ends. The CDR3 is 11 amino acids. CDR3 sequence (DNA): TGTGCCAGCAGCCTTTGGGCTGGACAGTTCTTC. Translated: CASSLWAGQFF.

As concerns this clonotype: A single base separates this from a much larger clone, so it may be a read error. The chain recombines TRBV20-1 with TRBJ2-5; tentative D call: TRBD1 (6 bases). With 7 bases removed from V and 5 bases from J, the gap between germline ends came to 17 bases. The V gene's germline CDR1 is DFQATT and CDR2 SNEGSKA (reference sequence). CDR3 length: 13 amino acids. CDR3 in DNA: TGCAGTGAGGAAGGGGGTACAAGTGAGACCCAGTACTTC. This translates into CSEEGGTSETQYF.